This T cell receptor beta chain came from a study of a mutant IDH1 vaccine in newly diagnosed glioma. Study in general: Onset of vaccination occurred 4-6 weeks following radiotherapy alone, or with temozolomide cycles. Study-level points and caveats: Pseudoprogression apparently lacked any relation to changes in top peripheral T cell clonotypes.

A remark on this clone: Its antigen remains unidentified.

Regarding time point: week 47, end of study. Each dose of the vaccine consisted of 300 ug of mutant IDH1 20-mer peptide, with topical imiquimod. Eight vaccine doses were administered to patients at weeks 1, 3, 5, 7, 11, 15, 19 and 23. Sequenced by immunoSEQ multiplex PCR; TCRdb stores in-frame clones only, minus some. The table lists tens of thousands of clones, 65% to 85% of them singletons. The V gene's germline CDR1 is SGHAT and CDR2 FQNNGV. Trimming removed 0 bases from V and 1 base from J, with 3 bases in between. This CDR3 spans 13 amino acids. The sequence came from a man between 35 and 55 years old with glioma. This rearrangement joins TRBV11-2 to TRBJ2-5; D is ambiguous. The sample consisted of PBMCs, taken from a glioma patient whose treatment included an IDH1 peptide vaccine. CDR3 in amino acids: CASSLDIQETQYF. The CDR3 DNA is TGTGCCAGCAGCTTAGATATCCAAGAGACCCAGTACTTC.